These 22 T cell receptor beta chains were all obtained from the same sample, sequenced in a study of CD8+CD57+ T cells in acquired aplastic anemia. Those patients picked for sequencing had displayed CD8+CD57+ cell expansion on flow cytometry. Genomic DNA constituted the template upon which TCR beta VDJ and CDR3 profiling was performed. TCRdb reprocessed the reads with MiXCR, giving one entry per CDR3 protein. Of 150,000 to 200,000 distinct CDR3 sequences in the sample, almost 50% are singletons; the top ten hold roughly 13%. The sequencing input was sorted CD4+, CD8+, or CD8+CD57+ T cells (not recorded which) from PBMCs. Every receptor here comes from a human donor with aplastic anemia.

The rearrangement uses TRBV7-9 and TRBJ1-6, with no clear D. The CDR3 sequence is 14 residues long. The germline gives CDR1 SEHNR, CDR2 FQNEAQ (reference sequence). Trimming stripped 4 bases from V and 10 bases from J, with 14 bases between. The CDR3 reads CASSSDGPNSPLHF. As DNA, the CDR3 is TGTGCCAGCAGCTCCGACGGGCCAAACTCACCCCTCCACTTT.

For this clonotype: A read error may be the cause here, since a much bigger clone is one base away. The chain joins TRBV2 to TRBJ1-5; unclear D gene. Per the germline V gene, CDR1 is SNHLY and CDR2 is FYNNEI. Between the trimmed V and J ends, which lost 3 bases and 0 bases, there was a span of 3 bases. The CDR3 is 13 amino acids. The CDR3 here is CASSDDSNQPQHF. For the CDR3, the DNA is TGTGCCAGCAGTGACGATAGCAATCAGCCCCAGCATTTT.

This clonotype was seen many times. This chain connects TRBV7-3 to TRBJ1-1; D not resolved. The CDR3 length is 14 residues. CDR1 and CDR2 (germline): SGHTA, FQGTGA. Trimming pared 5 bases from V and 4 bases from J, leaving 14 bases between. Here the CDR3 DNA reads TGTGCCAGCAGCGTAAACCCGAAGGTCACTGAAGCTTTCTTT. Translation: CASSVNPKVTEAFF. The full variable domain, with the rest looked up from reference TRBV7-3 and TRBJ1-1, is GAGVSQTPSNKVTEKGKYVELRCDPISGHTALYWYRQSLGQGPEFLIYFQGTGAADDSGLPNDRFFAVRPEGSVSTLKIQRTERGDSAVYLCASSVNPKVTEAFFGQGTRLTVV.

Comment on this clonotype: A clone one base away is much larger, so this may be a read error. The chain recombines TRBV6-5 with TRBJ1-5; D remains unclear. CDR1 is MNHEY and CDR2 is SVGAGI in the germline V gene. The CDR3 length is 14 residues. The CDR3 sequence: CVSSYQGFDQPQHF. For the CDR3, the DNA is TGTGTCAGCAGTTACCAAGGGTTTGATCAGCCCCAGCATTTT.

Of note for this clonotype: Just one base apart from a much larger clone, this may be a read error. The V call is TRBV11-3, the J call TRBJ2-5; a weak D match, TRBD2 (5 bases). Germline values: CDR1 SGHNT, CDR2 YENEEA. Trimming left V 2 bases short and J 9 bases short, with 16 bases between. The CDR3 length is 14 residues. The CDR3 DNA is TGTGCCAGCAGCTTAAATAGCCGATCGGAGGCCCAGTACTTC. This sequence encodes CASSLNSRSEAQYF.

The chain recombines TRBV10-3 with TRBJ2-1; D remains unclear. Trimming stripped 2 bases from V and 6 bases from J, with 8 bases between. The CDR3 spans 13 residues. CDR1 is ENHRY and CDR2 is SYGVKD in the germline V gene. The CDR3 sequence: CAISEGKANEQFF. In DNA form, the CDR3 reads TGTGCCATCAGTGAGGGAAAAGCCAATGAGCAGTTCTTC.

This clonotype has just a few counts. In DNA form, the CDR3 reads TGTGCCAGCCGACAGAGGGCTAATTCACCCCTCCACTTT. Amino acids: CASRQRANSPLHF. The chain couples TRBV7-6 to TRBJ1-6; D possibly corresponds to TRBD1 (5 bases). Germline V CDR1 and CDR2: SGHVS, FNYEAQ. This CDR3 spans 13 amino acids. The ends were cut back, 8 bases at V and 6 bases at J, with 11 bases in the middle.

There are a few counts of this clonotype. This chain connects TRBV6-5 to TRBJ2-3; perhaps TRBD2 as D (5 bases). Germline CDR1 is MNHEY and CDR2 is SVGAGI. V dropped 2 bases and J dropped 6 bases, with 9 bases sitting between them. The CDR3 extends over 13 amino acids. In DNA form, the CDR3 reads TGTGCCAGCAGTTACCCGAGAGGGGATACGCAGTATTTT. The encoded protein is CASSYPRGDTQYF.

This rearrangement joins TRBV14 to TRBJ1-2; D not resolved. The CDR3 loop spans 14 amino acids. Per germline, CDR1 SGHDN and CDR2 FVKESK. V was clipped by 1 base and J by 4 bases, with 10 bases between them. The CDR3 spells CASSQVGTAYGYTF. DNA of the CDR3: TGTGCCAGCAGCCAAGTAGGTACAGCCTATGGCTACACCTTC.

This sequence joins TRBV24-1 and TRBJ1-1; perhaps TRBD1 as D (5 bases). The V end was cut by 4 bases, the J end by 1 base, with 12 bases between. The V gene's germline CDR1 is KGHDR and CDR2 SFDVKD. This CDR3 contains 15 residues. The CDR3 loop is CATSEGGERNTEAFF. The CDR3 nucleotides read TGTGCCACCAGTGAAGGAGGGGAGAGGAACACTGAAGCTTTCTTT.

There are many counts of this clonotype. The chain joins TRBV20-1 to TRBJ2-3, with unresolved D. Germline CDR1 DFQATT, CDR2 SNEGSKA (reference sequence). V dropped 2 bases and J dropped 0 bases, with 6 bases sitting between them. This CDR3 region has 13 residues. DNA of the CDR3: TGCAGTGCTAGAACCGGGAGCACAGATACGCAGTATTTT. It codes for CSARTGSTDTQYF.

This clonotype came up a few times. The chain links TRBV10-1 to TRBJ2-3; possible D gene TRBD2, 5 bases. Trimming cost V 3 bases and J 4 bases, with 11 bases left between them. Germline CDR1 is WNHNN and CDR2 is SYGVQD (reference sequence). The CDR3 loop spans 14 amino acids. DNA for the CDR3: TGCGCCAGCAGTGATCGGGGTGCGGCAGATACGCAGTATTTT. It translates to CASSDRGAADTQYF.

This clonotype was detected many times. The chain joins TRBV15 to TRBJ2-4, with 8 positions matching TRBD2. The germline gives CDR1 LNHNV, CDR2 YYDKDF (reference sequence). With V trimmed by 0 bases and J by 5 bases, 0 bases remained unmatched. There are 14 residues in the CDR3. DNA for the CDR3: TGTGCCACCAGCAGAGACGGGGGGGAAAACATTCAGTACTTC. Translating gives CATSRDGGENIQYF.

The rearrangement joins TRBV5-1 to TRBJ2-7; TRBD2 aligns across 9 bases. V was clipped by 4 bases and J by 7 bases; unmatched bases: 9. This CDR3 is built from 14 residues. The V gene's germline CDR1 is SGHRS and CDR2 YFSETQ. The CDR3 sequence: CASSVGGGAVEQYF. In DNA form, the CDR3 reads TGCGCCAGCAGCGTTGGCGGGGGGGCGGTTGAGCAGTACTTC.

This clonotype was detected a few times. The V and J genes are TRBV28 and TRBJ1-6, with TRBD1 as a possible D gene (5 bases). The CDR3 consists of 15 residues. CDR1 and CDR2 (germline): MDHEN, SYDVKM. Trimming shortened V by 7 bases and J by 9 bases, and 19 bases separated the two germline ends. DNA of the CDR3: TGTGCCAGCAATAGGAGTGAGAGGGGTCGTTCACCCCTCCACTTT. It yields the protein CASNRSERGRSPLHF.

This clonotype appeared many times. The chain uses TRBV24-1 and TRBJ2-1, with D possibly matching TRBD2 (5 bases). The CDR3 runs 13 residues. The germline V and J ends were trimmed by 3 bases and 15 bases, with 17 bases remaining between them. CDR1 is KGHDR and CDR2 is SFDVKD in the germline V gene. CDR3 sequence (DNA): TGTGCCACCAGTGATCCGGGGTCCCGGACGGTGTTCTTC. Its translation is CATSDPGSRTVFF.

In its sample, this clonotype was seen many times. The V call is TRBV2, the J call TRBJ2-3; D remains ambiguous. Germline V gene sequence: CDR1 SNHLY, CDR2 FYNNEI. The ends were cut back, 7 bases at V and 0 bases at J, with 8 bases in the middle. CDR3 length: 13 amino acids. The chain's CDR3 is CASTELSTDTQYF. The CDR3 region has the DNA TGTGCCAGCACAGAACTCAGCACAGATACGCAGTATTTT.

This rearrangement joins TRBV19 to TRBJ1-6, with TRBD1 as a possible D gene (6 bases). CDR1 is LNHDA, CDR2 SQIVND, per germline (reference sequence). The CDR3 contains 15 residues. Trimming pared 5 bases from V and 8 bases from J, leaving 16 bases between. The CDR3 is CASSPPDSSYSPLHF. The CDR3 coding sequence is TGTGCCAGTAGTCCCCCGGACAGTTCGTATTCACCCCTCCACTTT.

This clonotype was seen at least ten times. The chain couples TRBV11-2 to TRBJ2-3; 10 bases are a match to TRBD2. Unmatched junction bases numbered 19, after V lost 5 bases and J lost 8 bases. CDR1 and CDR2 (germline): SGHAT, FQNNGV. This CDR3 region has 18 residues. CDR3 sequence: CASSVVPAAGGTRVTQYF. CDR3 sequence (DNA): TGTGCCAGCAGCGTAGTCCCTGCAGCGGGGGGGACGCGGGTTACGCAGTATTTT.

CDR3 nucleotides: TGTGCCAGCAACGGACACTTGAACACTGAAGCTTTCTTT. Translating it yields CASNGHLNTEAFF. The genes are TRBV2 and TRBJ1-1; perhaps TRBD1 as D (5 bases). CDR1 is SNHLY, CDR2 FYNNEI, per germline. The CDR3 totals 13 residues. The V end was cut by 7 bases, the J end by 0 bases, with 9 bases between.

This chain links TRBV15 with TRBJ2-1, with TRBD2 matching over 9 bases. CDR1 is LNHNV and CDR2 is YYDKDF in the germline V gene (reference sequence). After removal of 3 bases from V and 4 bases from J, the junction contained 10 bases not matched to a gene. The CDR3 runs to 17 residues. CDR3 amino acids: CATSSSGGGASYNEQFF. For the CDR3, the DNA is TGTGCCACCAGCAGCTCCGGCGGGGGGGCTTCTTACAATGAGCAGTTCTTC.

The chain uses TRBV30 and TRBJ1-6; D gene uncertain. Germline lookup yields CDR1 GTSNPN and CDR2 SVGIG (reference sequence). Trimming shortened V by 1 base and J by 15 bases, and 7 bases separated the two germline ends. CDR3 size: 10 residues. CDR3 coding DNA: TGTGCCTGGAGTGGGGTTTTCCTCCACTTT. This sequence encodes CAWSGVFLHF.